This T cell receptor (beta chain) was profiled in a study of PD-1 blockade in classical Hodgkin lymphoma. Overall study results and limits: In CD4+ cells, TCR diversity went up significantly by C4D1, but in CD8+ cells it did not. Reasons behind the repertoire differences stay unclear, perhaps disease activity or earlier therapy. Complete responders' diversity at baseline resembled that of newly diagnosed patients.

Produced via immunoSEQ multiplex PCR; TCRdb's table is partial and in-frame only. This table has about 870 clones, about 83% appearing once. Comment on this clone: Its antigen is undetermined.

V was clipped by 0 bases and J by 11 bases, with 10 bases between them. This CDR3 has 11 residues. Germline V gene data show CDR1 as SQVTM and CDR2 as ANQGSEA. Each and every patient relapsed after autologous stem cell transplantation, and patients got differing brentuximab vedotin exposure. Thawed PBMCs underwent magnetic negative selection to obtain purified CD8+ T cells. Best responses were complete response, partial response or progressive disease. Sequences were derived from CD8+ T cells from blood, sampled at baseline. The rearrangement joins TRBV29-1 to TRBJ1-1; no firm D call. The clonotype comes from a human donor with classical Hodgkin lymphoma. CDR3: CSVEEGRGAFF. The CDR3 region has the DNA TGCAGCGTTGAAGAAGGGCGCGGGGCTTTCTTT. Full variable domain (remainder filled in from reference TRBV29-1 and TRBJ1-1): SAVISQKPSRDICQRGTSLTIQCQVDSQVTMMFWYRQQPGQSLTLIATANQGSEATYESGFVIDKFPISRPNLTFSTLTVSNMSPEDSSIYLCSVEEGRGAFFGQGTRLTVV.